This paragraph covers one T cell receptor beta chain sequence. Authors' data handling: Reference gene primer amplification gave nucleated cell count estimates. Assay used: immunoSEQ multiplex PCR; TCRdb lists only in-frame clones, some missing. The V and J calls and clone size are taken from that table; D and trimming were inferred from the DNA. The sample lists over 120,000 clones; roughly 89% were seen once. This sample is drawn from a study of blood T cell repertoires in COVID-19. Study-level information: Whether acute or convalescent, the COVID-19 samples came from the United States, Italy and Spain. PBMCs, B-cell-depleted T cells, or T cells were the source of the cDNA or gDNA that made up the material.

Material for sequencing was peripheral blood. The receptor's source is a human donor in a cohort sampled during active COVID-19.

The chain's CDR3 is CANPRGTSGAPVYEQYF. The DNA of the CDR3 is TGTGCCAACCCGCGAGGGACTAGCGGGGCGCCCGTCTACGAGCAGTACTTC. The V and J genes are TRBV6-9 and TRBJ2-7, with 13 bases fitting TRBD2. J gave up 3 bases and V 10 bases, and 15 bases lay outside the gene matches. CDR3 length: 17 residues. Germline V gives CDR1 MNHGY, CDR2 SVAAGI.